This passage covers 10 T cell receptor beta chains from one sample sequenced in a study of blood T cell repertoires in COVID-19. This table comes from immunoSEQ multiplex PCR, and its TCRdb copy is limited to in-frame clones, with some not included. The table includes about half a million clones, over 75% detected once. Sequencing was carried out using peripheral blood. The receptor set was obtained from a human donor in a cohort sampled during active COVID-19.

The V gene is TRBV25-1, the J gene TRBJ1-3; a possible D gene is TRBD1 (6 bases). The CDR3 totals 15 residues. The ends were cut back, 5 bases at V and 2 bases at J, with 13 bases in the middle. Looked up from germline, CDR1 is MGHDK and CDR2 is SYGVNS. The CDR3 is CASSFRGKTGNTIYF. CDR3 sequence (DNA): TGTGCCAGCAGTTTCAGGGGCAAAACTGGAAACACCATATATTTT.

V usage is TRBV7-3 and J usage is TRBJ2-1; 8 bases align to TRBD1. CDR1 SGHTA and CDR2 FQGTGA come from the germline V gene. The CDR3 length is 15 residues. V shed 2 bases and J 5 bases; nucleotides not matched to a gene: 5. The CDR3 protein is CASSLRRGLDNEQFF. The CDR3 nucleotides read TGTGCCAGCAGCTTACGCAGGGGGCTGGACAATGAGCAGTTCTTC.

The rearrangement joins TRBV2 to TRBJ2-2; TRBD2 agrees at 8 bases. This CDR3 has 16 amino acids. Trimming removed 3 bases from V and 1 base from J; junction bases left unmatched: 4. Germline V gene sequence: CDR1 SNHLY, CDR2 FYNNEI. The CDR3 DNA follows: TGTGCCAGCAGTGATCGTAGCGGGATGAACACCGGGGAGCTGTTTTTT. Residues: CASSDRSGMNTGELFF.

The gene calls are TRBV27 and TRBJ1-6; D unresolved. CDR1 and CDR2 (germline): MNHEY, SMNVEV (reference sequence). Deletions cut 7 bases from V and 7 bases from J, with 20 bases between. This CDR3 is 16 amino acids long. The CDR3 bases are TGTGCCAGCATTGGGAAGTATGCAGGCGGGAATTCACCCCTCCACTTT. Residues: CASIGKYAGGNSPLHF.

The CDR3 here is CASSYESGRGRETQYF. In nucleotides, the CDR3 is TGTGCCAGCAGTTACGAGAGCGGGAGAGGCAGAGAGACCCAGTACTTC. The chain links TRBV6-2 or TRBV6-3 to TRBJ2-5, with TRBD2 matching 8 bases. The V segment lost 2 bases and the J segment 4 bases; nucleotides outside the gene matches: 9. Germline lookup yields CDR1 MNHEY and CDR2 SVGEGT. The CDR3 is 16 residues long.

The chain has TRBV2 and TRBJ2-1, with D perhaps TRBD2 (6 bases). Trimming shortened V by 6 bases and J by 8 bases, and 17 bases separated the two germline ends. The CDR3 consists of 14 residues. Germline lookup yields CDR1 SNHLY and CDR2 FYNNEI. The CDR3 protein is CASRGPIRGYEQFF. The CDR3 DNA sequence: TGTGCCAGCAGAGGACCCATTCGGGGGTATGAGCAGTTCTTC.

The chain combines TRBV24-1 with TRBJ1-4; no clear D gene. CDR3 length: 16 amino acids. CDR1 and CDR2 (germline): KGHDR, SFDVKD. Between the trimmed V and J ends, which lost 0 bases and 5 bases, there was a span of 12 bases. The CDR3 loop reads CATSDLLPGVNEKLFF. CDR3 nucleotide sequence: TGTGCCACCAGTGATTTGCTCCCCGGGGTGAATGAAAAACTGTTTTTT.

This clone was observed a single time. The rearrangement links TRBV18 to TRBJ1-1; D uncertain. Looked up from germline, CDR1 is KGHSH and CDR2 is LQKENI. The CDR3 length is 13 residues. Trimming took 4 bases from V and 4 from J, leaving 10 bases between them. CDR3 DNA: TGTGCCAGCTCACTACAGAAGAGCACTGAAGCTTTCTTT. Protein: CASSLQKSTEAFF.

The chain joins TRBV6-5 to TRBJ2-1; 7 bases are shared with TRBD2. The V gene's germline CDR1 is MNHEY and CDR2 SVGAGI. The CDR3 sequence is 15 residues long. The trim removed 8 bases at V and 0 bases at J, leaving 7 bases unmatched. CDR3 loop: CASRRGRGSYNEQFF. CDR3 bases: TGTGCCAGCCGTAGAGGGAGGGGCTCCTACAATGAGCAGTTCTTC.

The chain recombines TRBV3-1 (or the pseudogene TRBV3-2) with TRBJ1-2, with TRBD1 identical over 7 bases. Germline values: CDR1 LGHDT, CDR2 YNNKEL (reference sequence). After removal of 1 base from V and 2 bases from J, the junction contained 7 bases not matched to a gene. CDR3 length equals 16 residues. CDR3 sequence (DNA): TGTGCCAGCAGCCAAGGAGTTCGCAGGGGGAACTATGGCTACACCTTC. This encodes CASSQGVRRGNYGYTF.